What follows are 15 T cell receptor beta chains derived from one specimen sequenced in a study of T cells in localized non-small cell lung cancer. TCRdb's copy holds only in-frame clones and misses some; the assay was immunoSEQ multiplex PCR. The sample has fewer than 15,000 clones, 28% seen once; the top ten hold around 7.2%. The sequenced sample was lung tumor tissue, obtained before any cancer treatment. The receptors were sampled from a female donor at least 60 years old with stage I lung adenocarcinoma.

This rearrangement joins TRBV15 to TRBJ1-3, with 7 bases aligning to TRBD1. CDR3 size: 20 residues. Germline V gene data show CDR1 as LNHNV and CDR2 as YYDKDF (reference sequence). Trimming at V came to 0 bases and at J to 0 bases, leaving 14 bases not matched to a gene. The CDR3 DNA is TGTGCCACCAGCAGAGATCCCTCCCGGGACAGTACCGCCTCTGGAAACACCATATATTTT. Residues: CATSRDPSRDSTASGNTIYF.

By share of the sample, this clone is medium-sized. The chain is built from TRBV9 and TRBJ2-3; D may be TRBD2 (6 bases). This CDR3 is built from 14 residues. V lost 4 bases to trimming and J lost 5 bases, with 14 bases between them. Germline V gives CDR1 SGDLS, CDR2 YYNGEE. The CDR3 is CASSPGRRGDTQYF. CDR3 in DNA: TGTGCCAGCAGCCCAGGACGGCGGGGAGATACGCAGTATTTT. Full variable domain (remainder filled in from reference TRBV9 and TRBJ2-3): DSGVTQTPKHLITATGQRVTLRCSPRSGDLSVYWYQQSLDQGLQFLIQYYNGEERAKGNILERFSAQQFPDLHSELNLSSLELGDSALYFCASSPGRRGDTQYFGPGTRLTVL.

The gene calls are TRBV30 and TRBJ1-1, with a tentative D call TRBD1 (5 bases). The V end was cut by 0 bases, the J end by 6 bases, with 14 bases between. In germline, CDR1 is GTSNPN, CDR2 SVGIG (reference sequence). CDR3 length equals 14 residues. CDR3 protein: CAWSVQGVWAEAFF. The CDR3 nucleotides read TGTGCCTGGAGTGTCCAGGGAGTTTGGGCTGAAGCTTTCTTT.

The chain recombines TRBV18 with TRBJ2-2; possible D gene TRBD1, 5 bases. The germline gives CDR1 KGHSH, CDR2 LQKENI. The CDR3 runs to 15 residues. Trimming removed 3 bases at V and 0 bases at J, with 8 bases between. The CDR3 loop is CASSPSGTNTGELFF. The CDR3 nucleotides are TGTGCCAGCTCACCCTCAGGGACGAACACCGGGGAGCTGTTTTTT.

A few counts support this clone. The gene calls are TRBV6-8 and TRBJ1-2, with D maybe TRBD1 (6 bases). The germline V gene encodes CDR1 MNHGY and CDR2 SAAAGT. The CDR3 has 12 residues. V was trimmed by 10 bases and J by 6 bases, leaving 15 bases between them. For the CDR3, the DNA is TGTGCCATCAGGGGCAGGGAGGATGGCTACACCTTC. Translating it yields CAIRGREDGYTF.

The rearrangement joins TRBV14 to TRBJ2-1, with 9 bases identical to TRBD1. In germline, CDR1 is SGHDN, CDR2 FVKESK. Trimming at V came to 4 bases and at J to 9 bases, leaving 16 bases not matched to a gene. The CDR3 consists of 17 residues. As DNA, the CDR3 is TGTGCCAGCAGCCGAGAATCTCCGGGTACAGGGGGCGTTGAGCAGTTCTTC. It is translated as CASSRESPGTGGVEQFF. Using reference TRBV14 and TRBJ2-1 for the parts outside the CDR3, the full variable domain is EAGVTQFPSHSVIEKGQTVTLRCDPISGHDNLYWYRRVMGKEIKFLLHFVKESKQDESGMPNNRFLAERTGGTYSTLKVQPAELEDSGVYFCASSRESPGTGGVEQFFGPGTRLTVL.

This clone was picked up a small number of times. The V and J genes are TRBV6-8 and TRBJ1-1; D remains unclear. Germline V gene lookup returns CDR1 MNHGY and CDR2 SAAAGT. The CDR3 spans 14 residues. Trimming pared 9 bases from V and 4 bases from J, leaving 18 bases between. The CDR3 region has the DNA TGTGCCAGTTTACGGGATTTAGAGGGCACTGAAGCTTTCTTT. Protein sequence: CASLRDLEGTEAFF.

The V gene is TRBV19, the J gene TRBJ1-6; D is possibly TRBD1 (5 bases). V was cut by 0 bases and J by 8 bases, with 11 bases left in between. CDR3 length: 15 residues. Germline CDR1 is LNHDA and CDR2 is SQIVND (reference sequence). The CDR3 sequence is CASSIEDKTYSPLHF. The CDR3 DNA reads TGTGCCAGTAGTATAGAGGACAAGACGTATTCACCCCTCCACTTT. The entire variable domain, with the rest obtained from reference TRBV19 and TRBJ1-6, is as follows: DGGITQSPKYLFRKEGQNVTLSCEQNLNHDAMYWYRQDPGQGLRLIYYSQIVNDFQKGDIAEGYSVSREKKESFPLTVTSAQKNPTAFYLCASSIEDKTYSPLHFGNGTRLTVT.

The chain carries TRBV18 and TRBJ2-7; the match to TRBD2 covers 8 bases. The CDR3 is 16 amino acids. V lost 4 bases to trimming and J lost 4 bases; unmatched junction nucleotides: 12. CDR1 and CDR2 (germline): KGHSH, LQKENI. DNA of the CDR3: TGTGCCAGCTCACTCTACAATCAGCGGGAGACGTACGAGCAGTACTTC. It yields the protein CASSLYNQRETYEQYF.

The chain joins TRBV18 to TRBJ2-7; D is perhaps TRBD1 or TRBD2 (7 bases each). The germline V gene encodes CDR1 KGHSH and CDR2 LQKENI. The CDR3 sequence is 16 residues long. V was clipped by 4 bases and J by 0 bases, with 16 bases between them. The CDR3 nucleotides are TGTGCCAGCTCACACAGCAGGGGGGGAAGCTCCTACGAGCAGTACTTC. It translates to CASSHSRGGSSYEQYF.

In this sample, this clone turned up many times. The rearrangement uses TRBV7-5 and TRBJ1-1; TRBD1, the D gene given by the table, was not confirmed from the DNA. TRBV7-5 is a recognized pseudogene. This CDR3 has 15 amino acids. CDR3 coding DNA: TGTGCCAGCAGCTGGATCCGATTTGGGGCTACTGAAGCTTTCTTT. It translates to CASSWIRFGATEAFF.

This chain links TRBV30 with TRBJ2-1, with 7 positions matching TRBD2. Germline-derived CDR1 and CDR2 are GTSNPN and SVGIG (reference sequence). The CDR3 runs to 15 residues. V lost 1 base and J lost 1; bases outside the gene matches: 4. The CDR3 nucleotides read TGTGCCTGGAGTGATTTTAGCGGGTCCTACAATGAGCAGTTCTTC. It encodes CAWSDFSGSYNEQFF.

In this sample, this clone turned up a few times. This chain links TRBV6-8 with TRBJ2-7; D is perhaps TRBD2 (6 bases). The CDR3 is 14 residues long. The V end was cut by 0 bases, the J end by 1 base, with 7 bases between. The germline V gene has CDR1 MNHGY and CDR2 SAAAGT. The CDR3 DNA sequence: TGTGCCAGCAGTTACTCGGGACTTTCCTACGAGCAGTACTTC. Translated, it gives CASSYSGLSYEQYF.

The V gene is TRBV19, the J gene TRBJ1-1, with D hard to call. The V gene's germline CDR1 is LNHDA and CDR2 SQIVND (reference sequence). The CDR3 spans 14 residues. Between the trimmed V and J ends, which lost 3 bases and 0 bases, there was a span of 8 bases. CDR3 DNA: TGTGCCAGTAGTATTTTACTTCTGAACACTGAAGCTTTCTTT. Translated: CASSILLLNTEAFF.

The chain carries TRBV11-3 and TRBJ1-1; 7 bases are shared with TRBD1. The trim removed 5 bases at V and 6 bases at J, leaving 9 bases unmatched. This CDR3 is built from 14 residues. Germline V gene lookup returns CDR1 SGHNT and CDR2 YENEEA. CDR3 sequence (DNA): TGTGCCAGCAGCACCACGACAGGGATCGCTGAAGCTTTCTTT. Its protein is CASSTTTGIAEAFF.